A single sample gave rise to the 30 T cell receptor beta chains below, sequenced in a study of cytomegalovirus exposure and HLA in healthy donors. With 60 Vbeta and 13 Jbeta primers, the PCR was carried out. Only in-frame clones appear in the TCRdb table, and some are missing; sequencing was by immunoSEQ multiplex PCR. The sample consists of roughly 110,000 clones, 65% to 80% of them appearing once. What was sequenced was PBMCs. These receptors came from a man aged 30 to 45 in good health and CMV-seropositive.

CDR3 amino acids: CASRPPGTRSPLHF. Here the CDR3 DNA reads TGTGCCAGCAGACCCCCCGGGACAAGATCACCCCTCCACTTT. The rearrangement uses TRBV2 and TRBJ1-6, with D maybe TRBD1 (6 bases). Germline V gene sequence: CDR1 SNHLY, CDR2 FYNNEI. This CDR3 comprises 14 residues. Trimming shortened V by 6 bases and J by 10 bases, and 16 bases separated the two germline ends.

The rearrangement uses TRBV2 and TRBJ2-1, with a tentative D call TRBD1 (6 bases). Between the trimmed V and J ends, which lost 6 bases and 8 bases, there was a span of 17 bases. The CDR3 is made up of 14 amino acids. The germline CDR1 and CDR2 sequences are SNHLY and FYNNEI. The CDR3 DNA reads as TGTGCCAGCAGATCGTTCGGGACACGTGATGAGCAGTTCTTC. This sequence encodes CASRSFGTRDEQFF. Complete variable domain (other parts from reference TRBV2 and TRBJ2-1): EPEVTQTPSHQVTQMGQEVILRCVPISNHLYFYWYRQILGQKVEFLVSFYNNEISEKSEIFDDQFSVERPDGSNFTLKIRSTKLEDSAMYFCASRSFGTRDEQFFGPGTRLTVL.

The chain combines TRBV23-1 with TRBJ2-3; 7 positions match TRBD2. TRBV23-1 is known as an ORF, though its function is uncertain. CDR3 length equals 13 residues. Trimming removed 8 bases from V and 1 base from J; junction bases left unmatched: 3. Written as DNA, the CDR3 is TGCGCCAGCCCCCGGGAGGGCACAGATACGCAGTATTTT. Encoded protein: CASPREGTDTQYF.

This rearrangement joins TRBV5-1 to TRBJ2-3, with TRBD1 matching over 10 bases. The junction had 3 bases not matched to a gene; V was cut back by 1 base and J by 1 base. From germline, CDR1 is SGHRS and CDR2 YFSETQ. The CDR3 consists of 16 residues. CDR3 amino acids: CASSLWGTGGTDTQYF. The DNA for the CDR3 is TGCGCCAGCAGCTTGTGGGGGACAGGGGGCACAGATACGCAGTATTTT. Using reference TRBV5-1 and TRBJ2-3 for the parts outside the CDR3, the full variable domain is KAGVTQTPRYLIKTRGQQVTLSCSPISGHRSVSWYQQTPGQGLQFLFEYFSETQRNKGNFPGRFSGRQFSNSRSEMNVSTLELGDSALYLCASSLWGTGGTDTQYFGPGTRLTVL.

The chain combines TRBV7-2 with TRBJ2-5; possibly TRBD2 for D (6 bases). Germline V gives CDR1 SGHTA, CDR2 FQGNSA. V was shortened by 0 bases and J by 5 bases, with 10 bases between the two germline ends. The CDR3 runs to 14 residues. CDR3 residues: CASSLARGTETQYF. CDR3 sequence (DNA): TGTGCCAGCAGCTTAGCCCGGGGGACGGAGACCCAGTACTTC.

This clone has a handful of counts. The gene calls are TRBV19 and TRBJ1-3; D remains unclear. V was cut by 7 bases and J by 0 bases, with 13 bases left in between. This CDR3 is 15 amino acids long. CDR1 LNHDA and CDR2 SQIVND come from the germline V gene (reference sequence). The CDR3 is CASNGVRPSGNTIYF. CDR3 DNA: TGTGCCAGTAACGGAGTCCGGCCCTCTGGAAACACCATATATTTT.

There are a few counts of this clone. The V gene is TRBV27, the J gene TRBJ2-1; 14 bases align to TRBD2. The V and J ends lost 5 bases and 5 bases, in that order; junction bases with no gene match: 5. Germline V gene lookup returns CDR1 MNHEY and CDR2 SMNVEV (reference sequence). This CDR3 is built from 16 residues. The CDR3 here is CASSTQTSGGDNEQFF. In DNA, the CDR3 is TGTGCCAGCAGTACCCAGACTAGCGGGGGGGACAATGAGCAGTTCTTC.

This chain links TRBV25-1 with TRBJ2-7; TRBD1 aligns across 10 bases. Germline loops: CDR1 MGHDK, CDR2 SYGVNS. Germline trimming cut 3 bases from V and 5 bases from J; bases unmatched to any gene: 7. This CDR3 has 15 residues. CDR3 region: CASSDRDRGTHEQYF. In nucleotides, the CDR3 is TGTGCCAGCAGTGACCGGGACAGGGGTACCCACGAGCAGTACTTC.

This clone occurred a few times. The chain carries TRBV4-2 and TRBJ1-3; D is possibly TRBD1 (5 bases). This CDR3 has 16 amino acids. In germline, CDR1 is LGHNA, CDR2 YNFKEQ. Trimming removed 1 base from V and 4 bases from J, with 14 bases in between. CDR3 amino acids: CASSQGFHRSGNTIYF. The CDR3 coding sequence is TGTGCCAGCAGCCAAGGTTTCCACAGGTCCGGAAACACCATATATTTT.

The J gene is TRBJ1-2, the V gene TRBV7-8, with D possibly matching TRBD1 (6 bases). CDR3 size: 15 residues. The germline V and J ends were trimmed by 3 bases and 6 bases, with 17 bases remaining between them. The germline gives CDR1 SGHVS, CDR2 FQNEAQ. Here the CDR3 reads CASSFHRDRSDGYTF. The CDR3 region has the DNA TGTGCCAGCAGCTTTCACAGGGATCGGAGTGATGGCTACACCTTC. Complete variable domain (other parts from reference TRBV7-8 and TRBJ1-2): GAGVSQSPRYKVAKRGQDVALRCDPISGHVSLFWYQQALGQGPEFLTYFQNEAQLDKSGLPSDRFFAERPEGSVSTLKIQRTQQEDSAVYLCASSFHRDRSDGYTFGSGTRLTVV.

This chain links TRBV4-1 with TRBJ2-5, with 8 bases identical to TRBD2. With V trimmed by 2 bases and J by 2 bases, 4 bases remained unmatched. CDR1 MGHRA and CDR2 YSYEKL come from the germline V gene. The CDR3 extends over 15 amino acids. The CDR3 protein is CASSQTSGEQETQYF. The CDR3 nucleotides read TGCGCCAGCAGCCAAACTAGCGGAGAACAAGAGACCCAGTACTTC.

The J gene is TRBJ2-3, the V gene TRBV7-9, with TRBD2 identical over 12 bases. Germline trimming cut 5 bases from V and 8 bases from J; bases unmatched to any gene: 11. This CDR3 is 16 amino acids long. Per the germline V gene, CDR1 is SEHNR and CDR2 is FQNEAQ (reference sequence). The CDR3 loop is CASSLGTSGPGGTQYF. CDR3 DNA: TGTGCCAGCAGCCTAGGGACTAGCGGGCCAGGGGGTACGCAGTATTTT.

The DNA of the CDR3 is TGTGCCAGCAGCCCCCGACAGGGAGGAATAGACGAGCAGTACTTC. The encoded protein is CASSPRQGGIDEQYF. This sequence joins TRBV7-9 and TRBJ2-7; tentative D call: TRBD1 (7 bases). The germline gives CDR1 SEHNR, CDR2 FQNEAQ (reference sequence). Between the trimmed V and J ends, which lost 5 bases and 5 bases, there was a span of 19 bases. The CDR3 totals 15 residues.

This chain connects TRBV19 to TRBJ1-6; 7 bases match TRBD1. Germline values: CDR1 LNHDA, CDR2 SQIVND (reference sequence). V shed 5 bases, J shed 9 bases, and the junction held 7 bases outside the gene matches. CDR3 size: 14 residues. The CDR3 loop is CASSYQGDGSPLHF. CDR3 sequence (DNA): TGTGCCAGTAGTTACCAGGGGGACGGTTCACCCCTCCACTTT.

This chain joins TRBV6-6 and TRBJ2-5, with D possibly TRBD2 on 7 matching bases. The DNA end is more similar to TRBJ2-7, so the J call may be wrong. Germline V gene lookup returns CDR1 MNHNY and CDR2 SVGAGI (reference sequence). This CDR3 spans 12 amino acids. The chain's CDR3 is CASGGASYEQYF. The CDR3 DNA reads TGTGCCAGCGGGGGGGCCTCCTACGAGCAGTACTTC.

The CDR3 loop reads CASSSSSGQGDIYGYTF. In DNA form, the CDR3 reads TGCGCCAGCAGCTCTTCCTCCGGACAGGGGGACATTTATGGCTACACCTTC. The genes are TRBV5-1 and TRBJ1-2; 10 positions match TRBD1. With V trimmed by 3 bases and J by 5 bases, 13 bases remained unmatched. In germline, CDR1 is SGHRS, CDR2 YFSETQ. The CDR3 runs 17 residues.

The chain employs TRBV5-8 and TRBJ2-3; TRBD2 is a possible D gene (6 bases). The germline V gene encodes CDR1 SGHTS and CDR2 YDEGEE. V was cut by 0 bases and J by 6 bases, with 14 bases left in between. The CDR3 is 15 amino acids. CDR3 nucleotides: TGTGCCAGCAGCTTGGTTCTAGACGCGGGGGATACGCAGTATTTT. It codes for CASSLVLDAGDTQYF.

The CDR3 is CASSQDPRDYNSPLHF. CDR3 sequence (DNA): TGCGCCAGCAGCCAAGATCCCCGGGACTATAATTCACCCCTCCACTTT. The rearrangement uses TRBV4-3 and TRBJ1-6; D is unclear. This CDR3 contains 16 residues. Germline V gene sequence: CDR1 LGHNA, CDR2 YSLEER. Trimming left V 0 bases short and J 3 bases short, with 9 bases between.

The V call is TRBV28, the J call TRBJ2-7; tentatively, D is TRBD1 (5 bases). The CDR3 totals 17 residues. Trimming stripped 3 bases from V and 0 bases from J, with 18 bases between. The germline gives CDR1 MDHEN, CDR2 SYDVKM. The CDR3 here is CASSFRGRPGPSYEQYF. DNA for the CDR3: TGTGCCAGCAGTTTTCGTGGTCGTCCAGGGCCCTCCTACGAGCAGTACTTC.

This clone was detected many times. This chain joins TRBV19 and TRBJ1-5; 9 bases map to TRBD1. The V segment lost 5 bases and the J segment 1 base; nucleotides outside the gene matches: 3. The CDR3 spans 15 residues. Germline V gives CDR1 LNHDA, CDR2 SQIVND (reference sequence). CDR3 sequence: CASSLTGGSNQPQHF. The CDR3 DNA is TGTGCCAGTAGTCTGACAGGGGGGAGCAATCAGCCCCAGCATTTT.

The sample holds a few counts of this clone. V gene TRBV7-3 combines with J gene TRBJ1-1; D unresolved. Trimming pared 1 base from V and 1 base from J, leaving 4 bases between. This CDR3 spans 13 amino acids. Germline CDR1 is SGHTA and CDR2 is FQGTGA. CDR3 in amino acids: CASSLNGNTEAFF. CDR3 nucleotide sequence: TGTGCCAGCAGCTTAAACGGGAACACTGAAGCTTTCTTT.

This clone has only a few counts. The chain employs TRBV5-1 and TRBJ1-3; D may be TRBD1 (6 bases). V shed 4 bases and J shed 6 bases, with 11 bases lying between them. The CDR3 has 13 amino acids. CDR1 is SGHRS, CDR2 YFSETQ, per germline. CDR3 in DNA: TGCGCCAGCAGCATCAGGGGCGAAAACACCATATATTTT. Translated: CASSIRGENTIYF.

This chain uses TRBV6-5 with TRBJ1-2, with D maybe TRBD1 (5 bases). Trimming cost V 2 bases and J 2 bases, with 9 bases left between them. CDR1 is MNHEY, CDR2 SVGAGI, per germline. CDR3 size: 14 residues. In DNA form, the CDR3 reads TGTGCCAGCAGTTACGAGCCAGGGAACTATGGCTACACCTTC. Its translation is CASSYEPGNYGYTF.

The rearrangement uses TRBV13 and TRBJ2-5; 7 bases line up with TRBD2. Looked up from germline, CDR1 is PRHDT and CDR2 is FYEKMQ (reference sequence). V lost 2 bases and J lost 5; bases outside the gene matches: 14. The length of the CDR3 is 17 residues. In DNA form, the CDR3 reads TGTGCCAGCAGCTTACGGCGGGGGAGAACTGGCGAGGAGACCCAGTACTTC. Translated, it gives CASSLRRGRTGEETQYF.

V and J are TRBV27 and TRBJ2-5; 8 nucleotides align to TRBD2. V shed 3 bases, J shed 1 base, and the junction held 4 bases outside the gene matches. Germline V CDR1 and CDR2: MNHEY, SMNVEV (reference sequence). The CDR3 spans 15 residues. CDR3 DNA sequence: TGTGCCAGCAGTTTCCATGGGACTAGCCAAGAGACCCAGTACTTC. It translates to CASSFHGTSQETQYF.

The chain carries TRBV27 and TRBJ2-7, with D perhaps TRBD1 (6 bases). In germline, CDR1 is MNHEY, CDR2 SMNVEV (reference sequence). This CDR3 has 14 amino acids. The V end lost 6 bases, the J end lost 2 bases, and 14 bases lay between the germline ends. The CDR3 reads CASSPTGFAYEQYF. The DNA of the CDR3 is TGTGCCAGCAGCCCCACAGGGTTTGCCTACGAGCAGTACTTC.

V gene TRBV28 combines with J gene TRBJ1-2; no definite D call. The V gene's germline CDR1 is MDHEN and CDR2 SYDVKM. The V gene lost 5 bases and the J gene lost 5 bases, with 18 bases spanning the gap. The length of the CDR3 is 15 residues. This CDR3 reads CASSNPLRGIYGYTF. CDR3 bases: TGTGCCAGCAGTAACCCTTTGCGGGGAATTTATGGCTACACCTTC.

The genes are TRBV2 and TRBJ1-1; 7 nucleotides match TRBD1. The J segment lost 2 bases and the V segment lost 6 bases, leaving 3 bases of the junction unmatched. The germline gives CDR1 SNHLY, CDR2 FYNNEI. This CDR3 has 13 residues. The CDR3 DNA is TGTGCCAGCAGCCGGGACAGTAACACTGAAGCTTTCTTT. This sequence encodes CASSRDSNTEAFF. Full variable domain (outside the CDR3, taken from reference TRBV2 and TRBJ1-1): EPEVTQTPSHQVTQMGQEVILRCVPISNHLYFYWYRQILGQKVEFLVSFYNNEISEKSEIFDDQFSVERPDGSNFTLKIRSTKLEDSAMYFCASSRDSNTEAFFGQGTRLTVV.

The rearrangement uses TRBV5-1 and TRBJ2-2; 7 bases agree with TRBD1. Germline CDR1 reads SGHRS; CDR2 reads YFSETQ. CDR3 length equals 14 residues. V trimming: 4 bases; J trimming: 7 bases; junction bases outside the gene matches: 7. The DNA of the CDR3 is TGCGCCAGCAGCGCCAGACAGGGACACGGGGAGCTGTTTTTT. The encoded protein is CASSARQGHGELFF.

The CDR3 DNA reads TGCGCCAGCAGCCAAGACCTGGGGCTCCTAGCGGGGCAGGGAGAGACCCAGTACTTC. Amino acid sequence: CASSQDLGLLAGQGETQYF. This chain joins TRBV4-3 and TRBJ2-5; TRBD2 matches 9 bases. The CDR3 runs 19 residues. The V gene's germline CDR1 is LGHNA and CDR2 YSLEER. With V trimmed by 0 bases and J by 4 bases, 15 bases remained unmatched.